These T cell receptor beta chains were read from a single sample in a study of cytomegalovirus exposure and HLA in healthy donors. Clones were read by immunoSEQ multiplex PCR, and TCRdb kept only the in-frame ones, dropping some. The sample lists about 54,000 clones, approximately 82% occurring once. The sample taken for sequencing was PBMCs. These TCRs come from a young woman in good health and CMV-seronegative. CDR3s include the opening cysteine and the closing phenylalanine or tryptophan. The D gene is left open where the match is weak. Size is stated for part of the rows, as once, few or many counts, or as a class when the clone is expanded.

V gene,clone size,J gene,D gene,CDR3 protein,CDR3 DNA
TRBV19,.,TRBJ2-2,.,CASSPRGGTGELFF,TGTGCCAGTAGTCCACGGGGAGGAACCGGGGAGCTGTTTTTT
TRBV7-8,.,TRBJ2-3,TRBD2,CASSPGLAGSGDTQYF,TGTGCCAGCAGCCCGGGACTAGCGGGAAGCGGAGATACGCAGTATTTT
TRBV27,.,TRBJ2-7,.,CASSFKVLSHEQYF,TGTGCCAGCAGTTTTAAAGTACTCTCCCACGAGCAGTACTTC
TRBV5-1,.,TRBJ2-5,TRBD1,CASSLAYGTGGVGETQYF,TGCGCCAGCAGCTTGGCCTATGGGACAGGGGGCGTAGGTGAGACCCAGTACTTC
TRBV28,.,TRBJ1-1,TRBD1,CASSWADRGGPEAFF,TGTGCCAGCAGCTGGGCGGACAGGGGAGGGCCTGAAGCTTTCTTT
TRBV7-3,few,TRBJ2-3,TRBD2,CASSLTGNSGRLDTQYF,TGTGCCAGCAGCTTAACGGGGAATAGCGGGAGGTTGGATACGCAGTATTTT
TRBV6-1,.,TRBJ2-1,TRBD2,CASSEGDYPLNEQFF,TGTGCCAGCAGTGAAGGGGACTACCCCCTCAATGAGCAGTTCTTC
TRBV5-1,.,TRBJ2-5,.,CASSFSGVAVQETQYF,TGCGCCAGCAGCTTCTCCGGGGTAGCGGTCCAAGAGACCCAGTACTTC
TRBV5-6,.,TRBJ1-1,.,CASSLGRGEAFF,TGTGCCAGCAGCTTGGGGAGGGGTGAAGCTTTCTTT
TRBV9,.,TRBJ1-6,.,CASSVEGKGTYNSPLHF,TGTGCCAGCAGCGTAGAAGGAAAGGGGACCTATAATTCACCCCTCCACTTT
TRBV9,.,TRBJ2-7,.,CASSVDLWRVEQYF,TGTGCCAGCAGCGTAGATCTATGGCGGGTCGAGCAGTACTTC
TRBV19,once,TRBJ2-7,.,CASSINRQGLALLYEQYF,TGTGCCAGTAGTATTAATAGACAAGGGCTAGCTCTCCTCTACGAGCAGTACTTC
TRBV10-3,.,TRBJ1-2,TRBD1,CAISESWGQGSSGYTF,TGTGCCATCAGTGAGTCTTGGGGACAGGGATCTTCCGGCTACACCTTC
TRBV28,.,TRBJ1-1,.,CASSVDQGNTEAFF,TGTGCCAGCAGTGTTGACCAGGGAAACACTGAAGCTTTCTTT
TRBV5-1,.,TRBJ1-1,.,CASSQYPREGTEAFF,TGCGCCAGCAGCCAATACCCCAGGGAGGGCACTGAAGCTTTCTTT
TRBV29-1,.,TRBJ2-1,TRBD1,CSADRANYNEQFF,TGCAGCGCCGACAGGGCAAACTACAATGAGCAGTTCTTC